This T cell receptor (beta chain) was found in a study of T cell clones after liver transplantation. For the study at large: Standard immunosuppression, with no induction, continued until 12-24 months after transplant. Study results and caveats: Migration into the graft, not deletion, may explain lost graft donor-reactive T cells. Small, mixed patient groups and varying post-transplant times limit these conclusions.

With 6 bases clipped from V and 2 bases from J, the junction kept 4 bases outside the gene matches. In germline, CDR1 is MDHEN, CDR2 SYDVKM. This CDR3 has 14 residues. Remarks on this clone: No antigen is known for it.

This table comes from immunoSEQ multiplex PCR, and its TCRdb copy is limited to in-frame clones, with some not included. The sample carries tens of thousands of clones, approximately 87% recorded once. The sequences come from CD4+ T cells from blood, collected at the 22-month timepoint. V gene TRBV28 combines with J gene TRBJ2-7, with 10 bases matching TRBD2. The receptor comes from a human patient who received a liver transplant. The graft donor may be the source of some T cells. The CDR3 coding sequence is TGTGCCAGCAGGCCTAGCGGGAGCACCTACGAGCAGTACTTC. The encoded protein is CASRPSGSTYEQYF.